Shown below are 9 T cell receptor beta chains from a single sample sequenced in a study of shared clonotypes between healthy human individuals. CD45RO-negative cells were positively selected for CCR7, leaving out terminally differentiated effector memory CD45RA+ cells. TCRdb's copy holds only in-frame clones and misses some; the assay was immunoSEQ multiplex PCR. The repertoire has around 2,100,000 clones, around 96% of them found once; the top ten carry 1.2%. Sequencing used naive CD8+ T cells sorted from blood. The receptors come from a man in his late teens or twenties in good health.

V is TRBV5-6 and J is TRBJ1-1; D is ambiguous. This CDR3 contains 13 residues. Germline lookup yields CDR1 SGHDT and CDR2 YYEEEE. Deletions cut 4 bases from V and 0 bases from J, with 7 bases between. The CDR3: CASSRALNTEAFF. The DNA for the CDR3 is TGTGCCAGCAGCAGGGCGTTGAACACTGAAGCTTTCTTT.

The chain employs TRBV27 and TRBJ2-7; 7 nucleotides line up with TRBD2. The CDR3 runs 14 residues. Germline V gives CDR1 MNHEY, CDR2 SMNVEV (reference sequence). Trimming at V came to 5 bases and at J to 3 bases, leaving 7 bases not matched to a gene. CDR3 residues: CASSVAGPGYEQYF. CDR3 nucleotide sequence: TGTGCCAGCAGTGTAGCGGGTCCCGGCTACGAGCAGTACTTC.

The chain links TRBV15 to TRBJ1-4; 7 bases agree with TRBD1. This CDR3 has 17 amino acids. Per the germline V gene, CDR1 is LNHNV and CDR2 is YYDKDF (reference sequence). V lost 5 bases to trimming and J lost 4 bases; unmatched junction nucleotides: 13. The CDR3 DNA reads as TGTGCCACCAGCCTGCGCCTAACAGGGGACAGTAATGAAAAACTGTTTTTT. Translation gives CATSLRLTGDSNEKLFF.

V is TRBV27 and J is TRBJ1-1; 12 bases match TRBD1. The length of the CDR3 is 17 residues. Trimming took 5 bases from V and 7 from J; bases not matched to a gene: 14. Germline-derived CDR1 and CDR2 are MNHEY and SMNVEV (reference sequence). The CDR3 DNA follows: TGTGCCAGCAGTACCTCCGGGACAGGGGGCAAAGGGGATGAAGCTTTCTTT. This gives the protein CASSTSGTGGKGDEAFF.

This CDR3 reads CAISERSVVDEQYF. For the CDR3, the DNA is TGTGCCATCAGTGAGAGGTCTGTCGTGGACGAGCAGTACTTC. V usage is TRBV10-3 and J usage is TRBJ2-7; D unresolved. Trimming took 2 bases from V and 5 from J, leaving 13 bases between them. This CDR3 region has 14 residues. CDR1 is ENHRY, CDR2 SYGVKD, per germline.

In DNA, the CDR3 is TGTGCCAGCAGTTACTCCGCCGTGATCGGGGAGCTGTTTTTT. It translates to CASSYSAVIGELFF. This chain links TRBV6-5 with TRBJ2-2; no definite D call. This CDR3 comprises 14 residues. From germline, CDR1 is MNHEY and CDR2 SVGAGI. Trimming took 0 bases from V and 7 from J, leaving 9 bases between them.

The chain is built from TRBV27 and TRBJ1-6, with TRBD1 matching over 11 bases. Unmatched junction bases numbered 1, after V lost 6 bases and J lost 9 bases. Germline V gives CDR1 MNHEY, CDR2 SMNVEV (reference sequence). The CDR3 consists of 13 residues. CDR3: CASSGTGGSPLHF. The CDR3 DNA reads as TGTGCCAGCAGCGGGACAGGGGGTTCACCCCTCCACTTT.

The chain is built from TRBV4-1 and TRBJ2-5; tentatively, D is TRBD1 (6 bases). The CDR3 consists of 18 residues. The germline gives CDR1 MGHRA, CDR2 YSYEKL. The V end lost 0 bases, the J end lost 4 bases, and 21 bases lay between the germline ends. The DNA of the CDR3 is TGCGCCAGCAGCCAAGAAGGTCGGGACATCCCGAGGGGAGAGACCCAGTACTTC. It encodes CASSQEGRDIPRGETQYF.

The chain links TRBV5-6 to TRBJ2-7; no clear D gene. CDR1 SGHDT and CDR2 YYEEEE come from the germline V gene. Trimming removed 2 bases at V and 4 bases at J, with 10 bases between. The CDR3 runs 13 residues. The CDR3 coding sequence is TGTGCCAGCAGCTTAGACTTGCAATACGAGCAGTACTTC. It translates to CASSLDLQYEQYF.